The 9 T cell receptor beta chains in this list originate from one sample, sequenced in a study of CD8+CD57+ T cells in acquired aplastic anemia. Sequenced patients had shown CD8+CD57+ cell expansion by flow cytometry. TCR beta VDJ and CDR3 profiling used genomic DNA as template. Each CDR3 protein gets one entry after TCRdb re-called the reads with MiXCR. The data show some 150,000 distinct CDR3 sequences, about two thirds seen once. Material for sequencing was sorted CD4+, CD8+, or CD8+CD57+ T cells (not recorded which) from PBMCs. These receptors came from a human donor with aplastic anemia.

This chain links TRBV5-6 with TRBJ2-7; 7 nucleotides line up with TRBD1. Per the germline V gene, CDR1 is SGHDT and CDR2 is YYEEEE. J was trimmed by 6 bases and V by 2 bases; bases with no gene match: 8. This CDR3 is 14 amino acids long. CDR3 DNA sequence: TGTGCCAGCAGCTTCTACGACAGGGTTGGCGAGCAGTACTTC. Translation: CASSFYDRVGEQYF.

The CDR3 DNA sequence: TGCAGTGCTACGCATAGCGGGGTTCCCTACAATGAGCAGTTCTTC. As protein: CSATHSGVPYNEQFF. The chain carries TRBV20-1 and TRBJ2-1; TRBD2 matches 8 bases. Unmatched junction bases numbered 7, after V lost 4 bases and J lost 2 bases. Germline V gene lookup returns CDR1 DFQATT and CDR2 SNEGSKA (reference sequence). The CDR3 is 15 amino acids.

This clonotype occurred a few times. This chain joins TRBV10-1 and TRBJ2-5; possibly TRBD1 or TRBD2 for D (5 bases each). This CDR3 comprises 13 residues. The germline V and J ends were trimmed by 4 bases and 1 base, with 7 bases remaining between them. Germline-derived CDR1 and CDR2 are WNHNN and SYGVQD (reference sequence). CDR3 amino acids: CASSGGVQETQYF. The CDR3 coding sequence is TGCGCCAGCAGTGGAGGGGTCCAAGAGACCCAGTACTTC.

The chain is built from TRBV12-3 or TRBV12-4 and TRBJ1-1, with no clear D. CDR3 length: 15 amino acids. Trimming left V 5 bases short and J 3 bases short, with 16 bases between. The CDR3 loop reads CASSPPSGLDTEAFF. For the CDR3, the DNA is TGTGCCAGCAGTCCCCCCAGCGGATTGGACACTGAAGCTTTCTTT.

V gene TRBV7-2 combines with J gene TRBJ2-7; 16 bases match TRBD2. This CDR3 comprises 17 residues. Germline V gene lookup returns CDR1 SGHTA and CDR2 FQGNSA. J was trimmed by 9 bases and V by 7 bases; bases with no gene match: 15. CDR3 sequence (DNA): TGTGCCAGCAACGCCCCGGGACTAGCGGGAGGGCCGGGGGGGCAGTACTTC. This sequence encodes CASNAPGLAGGPGGQYF.

The genes are TRBV2 and TRBJ1-5, with 9 bases that match TRBD1. CDR1 is SNHLY, CDR2 FYNNEI, per germline. The CDR3 is 17 residues long. After removal of 4 bases from V and 3 bases from J, the junction contained 10 bases not matched to a gene. The CDR3 nucleotides are TGTGCCAGCAGTGGGGCCCCGGGACAGGGAAACAATCAGCCCCAGCATTTT. Protein sequence: CASSGAPGQGNNQPQHF.

The V and J genes are TRBV5-5 and TRBJ2-7, with 9 bases lining up with TRBD1. The CDR3 is 15 amino acids. V lost 4 bases, J lost 5 bases, and 10 bases stayed unmatched. Per germline, CDR1 SGHKS and CDR2 YYEKEE (reference sequence). The CDR3 is CASSQQTGTGNEQYF. The CDR3 DNA follows: TGTGCCAGCAGCCAACAAACCGGGACAGGGAACGAGCAGTACTTC.

This sequence joins TRBV24-1 and TRBJ2-1; 9 positions match TRBD1. Germline V gene data show CDR1 as KGHDR and CDR2 as SFDVKD. Trimming took 1 base from V and 12 from J; bases not matched to a gene: 12. The CDR3 has 16 residues. CDR3 protein: CATSDLRTGARGGQFF. DNA for the CDR3: TGTGCCACCAGTGATTTAAGGACAGGGGCCAGGGGCGGGCAGTTCTTC.

The chain has TRBV12-3 or TRBV12-4 and TRBJ1-5, with D perhaps TRBD1 (6 bases). The length of the CDR3 is 14 residues. The V gene lost 6 bases and the J gene lost 4 bases, with 13 bases spanning the gap. CDR3 sequence reads: CASSPDRQNQPQHF. In DNA, the CDR3 is TGTGCCAGCAGCCCTGACAGGCAAAATCAGCCCCAGCATTTT.